These 28 T cell receptor beta chains came from one sample sequenced in a study of blood T cells in healthy people across ages. It was with a sample-barcoded 5' primer and a J-beta primer mix that a second PCR of about 7 to 12 cycles was run. TCRdb redid the calling of the 5' RACE reads with MiXCR, one entry per CDR3 protein. The sample records about 1 million distinct CDR3 sequences, more than 40% being singletons. Material for sequencing was blood. The origin of the receptors is a woman aged 55-70 years in good health.

The V call is TRBV5-4, the J call TRBJ2-1; no firm D call. The germline gives CDR1 SGHNT, CDR2 YYREEE (reference sequence). Trimming took off 1 base at V and 9 bases at J, with 14 bases between the two ends. This CDR3 has 14 residues. The CDR3 is CASSLKVSPGEQFF. The CDR3 nucleotides are TGTGCCAGCAGCTTGAAGGTCAGTCCTGGTGAGCAGTTCTTC. The full variable domain, its missing parts supplied by reference TRBV5-4 and TRBJ2-1, is ETGVTQSPTHLIKTRGQQVTLRCSSQSGHNTVSWYQQALGQGPQFIFQYYREEENGRGNFPPRFSGLQFPNYSSELNVNALELDDSALYLCASSLKVSPGEQFFGPGTRLTVL.

This clonotype was found many times. This rearrangement joins TRBV10-3 to TRBJ2-7; TRBD2 aligns across 7 bases. With 6 bases clipped from V and 3 bases from J, the junction kept 20 bases outside the gene matches. Germline CDR1 ENHRY, CDR2 SYGVKD. This CDR3 comprises 18 residues. CDR3 region: CAISRGEGGSSTRYEQYF. DNA of the CDR3: TGTGCCATCAGCCGAGGGGAGGGAGGTTCCTCTACTCGCTACGAGCAGTACTTC.

This clonotype was recorded a few times. The chain couples TRBV7-2 to TRBJ2-3; 11 positions match TRBD2. The CDR3 has 12 amino acids. With 5 bases clipped from V and 12 bases from J, the junction kept 4 bases outside the gene matches. Per the germline V gene, CDR1 is SGHTA and CDR2 is FQGNSA. CDR3 sequence: CASSLGLADQYF. In DNA form, the CDR3 reads TGTGCCAGCAGCCTGGGACTAGCGGACCAGTATTTT.

The V gene is TRBV7-8, the J gene TRBJ2-7; D gene ambiguous. The CDR3 spans 16 residues. Trimming left V 5 bases short and J 4 bases short, with 21 bases between. CDR1 and CDR2 (germline): SGHVS, FQNEAQ. CDR3 sequence (DNA): TGTGCCAGCAGCCCCCCCGCCCGTATGGGATTATACGAGCAGTACTTC. Its translation: CASSPPARMGLYEQYF.

The chain carries TRBV2 and TRBJ1-5, with 8 nucleotides matching TRBD1. V lost 4 bases, J lost 4 bases, and 15 bases stayed unmatched. The CDR3 consists of 18 residues. CDR1 and CDR2 from the germline V gene are SNHLY and FYNNEI. CDR3 amino acids: CASSADRGAGGWNQPQHF. CDR3 nucleotide sequence: TGTGCCAGCAGTGCTGACAGGGGCGCCGGGGGTTGGAATCAGCCCCAGCATTTT.

This clonotype was counted a few times. This chain links TRBV7-2 with TRBJ2-7; D possibly corresponds to TRBD2 (6 bases). Germline CDR1 and CDR2: SGHTA and FQGNSA. This CDR3 contains 15 residues. V was pared by 4 bases and J by 7 bases, with 20 bases between. CDR3 in DNA: TGTGCCAGCAGCTCACGGAGTGGCGGGATGAGGGAGCAGTACTTC. Translation: CASSSRSGGMREQYF.

This clonotype was seen a handful of times. The chain couples TRBV25-1 to TRBJ2-1, with 9 bases that match TRBD2. CDR3 length: 16 amino acids. V lost 5 bases, J lost 2 bases, and 7 bases stayed unmatched. In germline, CDR1 is MGHDK, CDR2 SYGVNS. The CDR3 is CASSPRAGGTYNEQFF. CDR3 bases: TGTGCCAGCAGTCCCAGGGCGGGGGGGACCTACAATGAGCAGTTCTTC. Complete variable domain (other parts from reference TRBV25-1 and TRBJ2-1): EADIYQTPRYLVIGTGKKITLECSQTMGHDKMYWYQQDPGMELHLIHYSYGVNSTEKGDLSSESTVSRIRTEHFPLTLESARPSHTSQYLCASSPRAGGTYNEQFFGPGTRLTVL.

The chain employs TRBV28 and TRBJ1-4; TRBD1 agrees at 9 bases. Germline trimming cut 3 bases from V and 8 bases from J; bases unmatched to any gene: 7. The CDR3 consists of 15 residues. Germline CDR1 and CDR2: MDHEN and SYDVKM. The CDR3 DNA is TGTGCCAGCAGTTTTATACAGGGGGCAAAAGAAAAACTGTTTTTT. Amino acids: CASSFIQGAKEKLFF. The full variable domain, completed using reference TRBV28 and TRBJ1-4, is DVKVTQSSRYLVKRTGEKVFLECVQDMDHENMFWYRQDPGLGLRLIYFSYDVKMKEKGDIPEGYSVSREKKERFSLILESASTNQTSMYLCASSFIQGAKEKLFFGSGTQLSVL.

The V gene is TRBV25-1, the J gene TRBJ2-4, with 10 bases identical to TRBD1. The J call may not be correct, given that the DNA end is closer to TRBJ2-7. CDR3 length equals 14 residues. Germline V gene sequence: CDR1 MGHDK, CDR2 SYGVNS. The CDR3: CASSTGTGVREQYF. The CDR3 bases are TGTGCCAGCAGCACCGGGACAGGGGTCCGCGAGCAGTACTTC.

J is TRBJ2-7 and V is TRBV5-5; D may be TRBD1 (6 bases). The CDR3 loop spans 14 amino acids. Germline CDR1 SGHKS, CDR2 YYEKEE (reference sequence). Between the trimmed V and J ends, which lost 0 bases and 7 bases, there was a span of 14 bases. The CDR3 sequence is CASSLGPGAVEQYF. Here the CDR3 DNA reads TGTGCCAGCAGCTTGGGACCAGGGGCTGTTGAGCAGTACTTC.

The chain links TRBV27 to TRBJ2-5, with 11 bases lining up with TRBD1. TRBJ2-7 matches the DNA end more closely, so the J call is doubtful. The CDR3 sequence is 12 residues long. Germline assignment: CDR1 MNHEY and CDR2 SMNVEV (reference sequence). CDR3 sequence (DNA): TGTGCCACCGAGGACAGGGGGCGCGAGCAGTACTTC. Translating gives CATEDRGREQYF.

This clonotype was detected only a few times. The chain links TRBV20-1 to TRBJ2-3; D gene unclear. CDR3 size: 13 residues. From germline, CDR1 is DFQATT and CDR2 SNEGSKA (reference sequence). The V end was cut by 3 bases, the J end by 0 bases, with 7 bases between. CDR3 residues: CSASDRSTDTQYF. CDR3 bases: TGCAGTGCTAGCGACCGTAGCACAGATACGCAGTATTTT.

The table lists this clonotype with a few counts. The rearrangement uses TRBV5-1 and TRBJ1-2; 8 bases align to TRBD1. The ends lost 2 bases at V and 5 bases at J; junction bases unmatched: 8. Germline CDR1 SGHRS, CDR2 YFSETQ. This CDR3 contains 15 residues. CDR3 residues: CASSFRGRHRYGYTF. The CDR3 DNA reads as TGCGCCAGCAGCTTCAGGGGGCGTCATCGTTATGGCTACACCTTC.

This chain links TRBV6-1 with TRBJ2-3; D is uncertain. The CDR3 loop spans 13 amino acids. The germline V and J ends were trimmed by 10 bases and 10 bases, with 21 bases remaining between them. Germline V gives CDR1 MNHNS, CDR2 SASEGT. The CDR3 DNA reads as TGTGCCACCAGGAACAGCTCCCGTTTTGCGCAGTATTTT. Its translation: CATRNSSRFAQYF.

In nucleotides, the CDR3 is TGCAGTGCTAGCAACAGGGGTGGGGAGCAGTACTTC. Amino acid sequence: CSASNRGGEQYF. The V call is TRBV20-1, the J call TRBJ2-4, with 7 positions matching TRBD1. Germline values: CDR1 DFQATT, CDR2 SNEGSKA (reference sequence). V gave up 3 bases and J gave up 13 bases; unmatched junction bases: 9. The CDR3 extends over 12 amino acids.

The genes are TRBV28 and TRBJ2-7; D is possibly TRBD2 (5 bases). V lost 7 bases and J lost 4, with 14 bases in between. CDR1 and CDR2 (germline): MDHEN, SYDVKM. This CDR3 is 13 amino acids long. The CDR3 DNA reads as TGTGCCAGCATGCAGTTGAGAGGGTACGAGCAGTACTTC. It specifies CASMQLRGYEQYF.

This chain links TRBV27 with TRBJ2-7; D might be TRBD1 (7 bases). Trimming removed 7 bases from V and 0 bases from J, with 13 bases in between. Germline values: CDR1 MNHEY, CDR2 SMNVEV (reference sequence). This CDR3 is built from 14 residues. The CDR3 sequence: CASKGRGDSYEQYF. As DNA, the CDR3 is TGTGCCAGCAAGGGCAGGGGGGACTCCTACGAGCAGTACTTC.

DNA of the CDR3: TGTGCCAGCAGTGTGTCGTCCTCTAACTATGGCTACACCTTC. It encodes CASSVSSSNYGYTF. The rearrangement joins TRBV6-1 to TRBJ1-2; the D is unclear. The CDR3 spans 14 residues. V shed 4 bases and J shed 0 bases, with 9 bases lying between them. Per the germline V gene, CDR1 is MNHNS and CDR2 is SASEGT.

This chain links TRBV4-1 with TRBJ2-5; TRBD1 agrees at 8 bases. This CDR3 comprises 16 residues. The germline gives CDR1 MGHRA, CDR2 YSYEKL. J gave up 1 base and V 4 bases, and 8 bases lay outside the gene matches. The DNA of the CDR3 is TGCGCCAGCAGCCGGACAGGGACCAACATCCAAGAGACCCAGTACTTC. Its protein product is CASSRTGTNIQETQYF.

The chain recombines TRBV29-1 with TRBJ2-5; 7 bases map to TRBD1. CDR1 and CDR2 (germline): SQVTM, ANQGSEA. CDR3 size: 12 residues. V lost 7 bases, J lost 7 bases, and 9 bases stayed unmatched. In nucleotides, the CDR3 is TGCAGCGCTCCTCTAGGGGGCGGGACCCAGTACTTC. Translation: CSAPLGGGTQYF.

V is TRBV10-3 and J is TRBJ1-4; D is ambiguous. The CDR3 contains 16 residues. Trimming removed 0 bases from V and 5 bases from J, with 13 bases in between. The germline V gene has CDR1 ENHRY and CDR2 SYGVKD. The CDR3: CAISESHGRPNEKLFF. DNA for the CDR3: TGTGCCATCAGTGAGTCCCACGGGCGTCCCAATGAAAAACTGTTTTTT.

A few counts support this clonotype. V usage is TRBV6-6 and J usage is TRBJ2-7; TRBD2 agrees at 11 bases. CDR1 is MNHNY, CDR2 SVGAGI, per germline (reference sequence). The CDR3 covers 15 residues. The ends lost 5 bases at V and 6 bases at J; junction bases unmatched: 9. This CDR3 is CASSTTSGRSGEQYF. The CDR3 nucleotides read TGTGCCAGCAGTACAACTAGCGGGAGATCAGGCGAGCAGTACTTC.

The rearrangement joins TRBV7-9 to TRBJ2-1; D uncertain. This CDR3 has 13 residues. V gave up 1 base and J gave up 10 bases, with 11 bases separating them. The germline V gene has CDR1 SEHNR and CDR2 FQNEAQ (reference sequence). The CDR3 sequence is CASSLGESAEQFF. Here the CDR3 DNA reads TGTGCCAGCAGCTTAGGAGAATCGGCGGAGCAGTTCTTC.

This chain joins TRBV4-2 and TRBJ2-1, with 11 bases aligning to TRBD2. V lost 4 bases and J lost 9; bases outside the gene matches: 8. This CDR3 contains 15 residues. Germline V gene lookup returns CDR1 LGHNA and CDR2 YNFKEQ. As DNA, the CDR3 is TGTGCCAGCAGCCCGTTAGCGGGAGGGCCGAGTGAGCAGTTCTTC. This gives the protein CASSPLAGGPSEQFF.

The sample holds many counts of this clonotype. V usage is TRBV6-2 or TRBV6-3 and J usage is TRBJ2-7, with 8 bases lining up with TRBD2. V trimming: 4 bases; J trimming: 0 bases; junction bases outside the gene matches: 2. This CDR3 has 14 residues. Germline V lookup: CDR1 MNHEY, CDR2 SVGEGT. The CDR3 spells CASSWTSSSYEQYF. The DNA for the CDR3 is TGTGCCAGCAGTTGGACTAGCAGCTCCTACGAGCAGTACTTC.

V usage is TRBV4-1 and J usage is TRBJ2-4; D perhaps matches TRBD2 (6 bases). The DNA end favors TRBJ2-5, so the J call may be wrong. Per the germline V gene, CDR1 is MGHRA and CDR2 is YSYEKL. The CDR3 spans 16 residues. CDR3: CASSQGGSGVGKTQYF. For the CDR3, the DNA is TGCGCCAGCAGCCAAGGTGGTAGCGGCGTCGGGAAGACCCAGTACTTC.

This clonotype has a handful of counts. The genes are TRBV6-5 and TRBJ2-5, with D unclear. The CDR3 spans 14 residues. The V end was cut by 2 bases, the J end by 1 base, with 8 bases between. CDR1 MNHEY and CDR2 SVGAGI come from the germline V gene. In DNA form, the CDR3 reads TGTGCCAGCAGTTACGGGCACCTCCAAGAGACCCAGTACTTC. It encodes CASSYGHLQETQYF.

This clonotype was counted between two and nine times. V is TRBV5-1 and J is TRBJ2-7; D ambiguous. Germline CDR1 SGHRS, CDR2 YFSETQ. The CDR3 spans 14 residues. Between the trimmed V and J ends, which lost 4 bases and 1 base, there was a span of 12 bases. This CDR3 reads CASSPPRRSYEQYF. The CDR3 DNA sequence: TGCGCCAGCAGCCCACCTCGGCGGTCCTACGAGCAGTACTTC.